The entry that follows covers one T cell receptor beta chain sequence. One end of the junction is discordant with germline, which a read error may explain. The sample originates from a study of blood T cell repertoires in COVID-19. CDR3 length: 16 amino acids. CDR1 SSHAT and CDR2 FNYEAQ come from the germline V gene (reference sequence). Here immunoSEQ multiplex PCR was the method, and the copy in TCRdb shows in-frame clones only, minus some. The sample holds over 200,000 clones, roughly 90% seen once. This chain links TRBV7-7 with TRBJ2-5; a weak D match, TRBD2 (8 bases). This clonotype was obtained from a woman between 50 and 59 years old in a cohort exposed to, infected with or recovered from COVID-19 (not recorded which). The source material was PBMCs or T cells enriched from blood (not recorded which). This CDR3 reads CASSLGGGGKQETQYF. The CDR3 coding sequence is TGTGCTAGCAGCTTAGGGGGCGGGGGGAAACAAGAGACCCAGTACTTC.